The clone carrying this TCR beta chain was picked up one time. The data originate from a study of T cell changes during pregnancy in multiple sclerosis. The germline gives CDR1 MNHNY, CDR2 SVGAGI (reference sequence). Between the trimmed V and J ends, which lost 4 bases and 1 base, there was a span of 8 bases. This CDR3 contains 15 residues. TCRdb's table, derived via immunoSEQ multiplex PCR, lists solely in-frame clones and lacks some. The table records about 40,000 clones, about 92% of them present only once. This receptor was taken from a female donor with multiple sclerosis, enrolled in a pregnancy study. The chain recombines TRBV6-6 with TRBJ2-6; no clear D gene. This specimen was CD4+ T cells from peripheral blood mononuclear cells, taken in the third trimester of pregnancy. CDR3 sequence reads: CASSSVRSGANVLTF. In nucleotides, the CDR3 is TGTGCCAGCAGTTCGGTTCGTTCTGGGGCCAACGTCCTGACTTTC.